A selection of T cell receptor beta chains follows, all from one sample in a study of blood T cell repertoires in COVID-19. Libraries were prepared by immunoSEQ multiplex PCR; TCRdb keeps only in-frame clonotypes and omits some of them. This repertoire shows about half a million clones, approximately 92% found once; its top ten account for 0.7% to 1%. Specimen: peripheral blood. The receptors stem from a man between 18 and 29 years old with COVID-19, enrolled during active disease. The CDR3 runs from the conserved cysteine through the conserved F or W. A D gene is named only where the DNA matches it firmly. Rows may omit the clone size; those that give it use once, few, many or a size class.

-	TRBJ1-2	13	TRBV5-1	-	CASSDIRGDGYTF	TGCGCCAGCAGCGATATACGGGGGGACGGCTACACCTTC
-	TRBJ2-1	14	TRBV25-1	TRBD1	CASSMTGVVNEQFF	TGTGCCAGCAGTATGACAGGGGTCGTGAATGAGCAGTTCTTC
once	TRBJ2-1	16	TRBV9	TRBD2	CASSSGLAGAWNEQFF	TGTGCCAGCAGCTCGGGACTAGCGGGAGCATGGAATGAGCAGTTCTTC
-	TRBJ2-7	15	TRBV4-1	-	CASSQDHAKHDEQYF	TGCGCCAGCAGCCAAGATCATGCGAAGCACGACGAGCAGTACTTC
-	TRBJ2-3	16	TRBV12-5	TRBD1	CASGSTPGTGPDTQYF	TGTGCTAGTGGTTCAACGCCTGGGACAGGGCCAGATACGCAGTATTTT
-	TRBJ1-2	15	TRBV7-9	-	CASSLPLQALGGYTF	TGTGCCAGCAGCTTACCCCTTCAGGCTCTTGGTGGCTACACCTTC
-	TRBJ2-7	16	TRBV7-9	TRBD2	CASSLGLGVPSYEQYF	TGTGCCAGCAGCTTGGGACTAGGGGTCCCCTCCTACGAGCAGTACTTC
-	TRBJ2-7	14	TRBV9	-	CASSVGAGPYEQYF	TGTGCCAGCAGCGTAGGGGCGGGACCCTACGAGCAGTACTTC
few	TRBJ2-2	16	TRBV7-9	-	CASSSPGREDTGELFF	TGTGCCAGCAGCTCTCCGGGAAGGGAGGACACCGGGGAGCTGTTTTTT
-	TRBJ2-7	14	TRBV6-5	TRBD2	CASRATSGSSEQYF	TGTGCCAGCAGGGCGACTAGCGGGAGTAGCGAGCAGTACTTC
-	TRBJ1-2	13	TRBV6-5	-	CASDILIGGGYTF	TGTGCCAGCGATATCCTGATCGGGGGTGGCTACACCTTC
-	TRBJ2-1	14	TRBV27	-	CASSFAGSYNEQFF	TGTGCCAGCAGTTTCGCGGGATCCTACAATGAGCAGTTCTTC
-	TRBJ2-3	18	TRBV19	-	CASSIGLGLGRATDTQYF	TGTGCCAGTAGTATAGGGTTAGGACTTGGACGGGCCACAGATACGCAGTATTTT
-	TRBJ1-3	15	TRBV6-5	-	CASRMDRLSGNTIYF	TGTGCCAGCAGGATGGACAGACTCTCTGGAAACACCATATATTTT
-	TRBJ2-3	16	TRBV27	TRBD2	CASSFAASGYTDTQYF	TGTGCCAGCAGTTTCGCGGCTAGCGGGTACACAGATACGCAGTATTTT
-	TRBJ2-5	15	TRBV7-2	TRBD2	CASSPRAGGRETQYF	TGTGCCAGCAGCCCCAGAGCGGGGGGTCGGGAGACCCAGTACTTC
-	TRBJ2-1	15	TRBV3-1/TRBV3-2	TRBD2	CASSLAGSIWNEQFF	TGTGCCAGCAGTTTAGCGGGAAGCATATGGAATGAGCAGTTCTTC
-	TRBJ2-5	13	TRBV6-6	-	CASRLGPLETQYF	TGTGCCAGCAGACTAGGGCCCCTTGAGACCCAGTACTTC
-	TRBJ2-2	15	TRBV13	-	CASSLLGAGTGELFF	TGTGCCAGCAGCTTATTGGGCGCGGGCACCGGGGAGCTGTTTTTT
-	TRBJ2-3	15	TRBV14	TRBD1	CASSTGVSSTDTQYF	TGTGCCAGCAGCACAGGGGTTTCTAGCACAGATACGCAGTATTTT
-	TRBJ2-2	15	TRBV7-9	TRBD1	CASSSGQENTGELFF	TGTGCCAGCAGCTCGGGACAGGAGAACACCGGGGAGCTGTTTTTT
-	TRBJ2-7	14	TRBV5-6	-	CASSLDRSTYEQYF	TGTGCCAGCAGCTTGGATCGGAGCACCTACGAGCAGTACTTC
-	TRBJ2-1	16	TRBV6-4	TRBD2	CASRTEASGLYNEQFF	TGTGCCAGCCGAACCGAGGCTAGCGGCCTATACAATGAGCAGTTCTTC
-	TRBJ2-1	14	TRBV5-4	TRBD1	CASSFTGGGNEQFF	TGTGCCAGCAGCTTTACAGGGGGCGGGAATGAGCAGTTCTTC